The 10 T cell receptor beta chains below all came from one sample that was sequenced in a study of T cell responses to AZD1222 COVID-19 vaccine. The repertoire was sequenced with immunoSEQ multiplex PCR; TCRdb's copy has only in-frame clones and lacks some. Here the sample spans 130,000 to 150,000 clones, about 91% being singletons. The source was peripheral blood, collected on day 0 of AZD1222 vaccination. All receptors derive from an adult in good health.

As DNA, the CDR3 is TGTGCCAGCAGTGAAGCAGGAAAGGGTAATTCACCCCTCCACTTT. Encoded protein: CASSEAGKGNSPLHF. The rearrangement joins TRBV2 to TRBJ1-6; the D is unclear. Germline assignment: CDR1 SNHLY and CDR2 FYNNEI. V lost 0 bases and J 6 bases, leaving 9 bases between the germline ends. The CDR3 spans 15 residues.

V and J are TRBV4-1 and TRBJ1-5; D gene unclear. Trimming stripped 8 bases from V and 3 bases from J, with 17 bases between. The CDR3 is 15 amino acids. The germline CDR1 and CDR2 sequences are MGHRA and YSYEKL. CDR3 region: CASCPEGLDNQPQHF. The CDR3 DNA is TGCGCCAGCTGCCCCGAGGGCCTCGACAATCAGCCCCAGCATTTT.

The gene calls are TRBV4-3 and TRBJ2-2, with TRBD2 matching 16 bases. CDR3 length equals 18 residues. The ends lost 4 bases at V and 4 bases at J; junction bases unmatched: 6. Germline V gene sequence: CDR1 LGHNA, CDR2 YSLEER. The CDR3 nucleotides read TGCGCCAGCAGCCGCGGGACTAGCGGGGGGGTCCGCACCGGGGAGCTGTTTTTT. Its protein is CASSRGTSGGVRTGELFF.

The rearrangement joins TRBV5-1 to TRBJ2-5; D gene uncertain. Trimming shortened V by 2 bases and J by 4 bases, and 9 bases separated the two germline ends. Germline assignment: CDR1 SGHRS and CDR2 YFSETQ. CDR3 size: 13 residues. Written as DNA, the CDR3 is TGCGCCAGCAGCTTCACAATCCCAGAGACCCAGTACTTC. It translates to CASSFTIPETQYF.

The rearrangement uses TRBV11-1 and TRBJ2-1; TRBD1 is a possible D gene (5 bases). Trimming removed 6 bases at V and 6 bases at J, with 12 bases between. The length of the CDR3 is 13 residues. Germline CDR1 reads SGHAT; CDR2 reads FQDESV (reference sequence). The CDR3 spells CASSSDRSNEQFF. The CDR3, as DNA: TGTGCCAGCAGTTCAGACAGATCCAATGAGCAGTTCTTC.

In DNA, the CDR3 is TGTGCCAGCAGTTCCCGGGGTATAAGTAATTCACCCCTCCACTTT. This encodes CASSSRGISNSPLHF. V usage is TRBV6-2 or TRBV6-3 and J usage is TRBJ1-6; D gene uncertain. Germline V lookup: CDR1 MNHEY, CDR2 SVGEGT. V dropped 4 bases and J dropped 6 bases, with 13 bases sitting between them. The CDR3 extends over 15 amino acids.

This chain links TRBV28 with TRBJ2-6, with TRBD1 identical over 8 bases. Germline V gene sequence: CDR1 MDHEN, CDR2 SYDVKM. The CDR3 loop spans 17 amino acids. V shed 3 bases, J shed 3 bases, and the junction held 7 bases outside the gene matches. DNA of the CDR3: TGTGCCAGCAGTTTGGGCAGGGGGCCTCGTGGGGCCAACGTCCTGACTTTC. This translates into CASSLGRGPRGANVLTF.

The chain couples TRBV5-4 to TRBJ2-3; D possibly corresponds to TRBD2 (6 bases). The CDR3 length is 15 residues. From germline, CDR1 is SGHNT and CDR2 YYREEE (reference sequence). The V end lost 1 base, the J end lost 7 bases, and 16 bases lay between the germline ends. CDR3: CASSLKTSQSNTQYF. The CDR3 coding sequence is TGTGCCAGCAGCTTGAAGACTAGTCAGTCAAATACGCAGTATTTT.

CDR3 loop: CASSGGLALGYEQYF. Here the CDR3 DNA reads TGTGCCAGCAGCGGCGGACTAGCGTTAGGATACGAGCAGTACTTC. V gene TRBV7-2 combines with J gene TRBJ2-7; 9 positions agree with TRBD2. Germline V gene lookup returns CDR1 SGHTA and CDR2 FQGNSA. The J segment lost 4 bases and the V segment lost 5 bases, leaving 9 bases of the junction unmatched. The CDR3 runs to 15 residues. Together with reference TRBV7-2 and TRBJ2-7, the CDR3 gives the full variable domain: GAGVSQSPSNKVTEKGKDVELRCDPISGHTALYWYRQSLGQGLEFLIYFQGNSAPDKSGLPSDRFSAERTGGSVSTLTIQRTQQEDSAVYLCASSGGLALGYEQYFGPGTRLTVT.

This chain joins TRBV11-2 and TRBJ1-5, with TRBD1 matching 7 bases. Trimming took 3 bases from V and 5 from J; bases not matched to a gene: 1. There are 13 residues in the CDR3. The germline V gene has CDR1 SGHAT and CDR2 FQNNGV. The CDR3 reads CASSLTGYQPQHF. The CDR3 coding sequence is TGTGCCAGCAGCTTGACAGGGTATCAGCCCCAGCATTTT.